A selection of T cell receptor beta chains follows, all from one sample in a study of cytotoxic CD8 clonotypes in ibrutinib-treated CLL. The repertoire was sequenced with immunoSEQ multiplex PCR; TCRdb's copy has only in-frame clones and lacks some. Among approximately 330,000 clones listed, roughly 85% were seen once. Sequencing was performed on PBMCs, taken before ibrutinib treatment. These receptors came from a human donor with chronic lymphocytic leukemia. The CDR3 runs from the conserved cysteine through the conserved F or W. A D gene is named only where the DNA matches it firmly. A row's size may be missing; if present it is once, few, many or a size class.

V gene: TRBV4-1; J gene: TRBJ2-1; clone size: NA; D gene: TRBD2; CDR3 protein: CASSQVPLAGGYNEQFF; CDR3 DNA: TGCGCCAGCAGCCAAGTCCCACTAGCGGGAGGATACAATGAGCAGTTCTTC
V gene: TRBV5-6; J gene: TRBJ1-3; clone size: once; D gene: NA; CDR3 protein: CASSRAGYSGNTIYF; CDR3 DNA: TGTGCCAGCAGCCGGGCGGGATACTCTGGAAACACCATATATTTT
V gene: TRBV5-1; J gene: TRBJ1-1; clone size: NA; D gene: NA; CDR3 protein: CASSSQMGASTEAFF; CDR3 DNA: TGCGCCAGCAGCAGCCAAATGGGGGCGAGTACTGAAGCTTTCTTT
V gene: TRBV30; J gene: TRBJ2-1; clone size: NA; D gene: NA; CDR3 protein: CAWSDLGTEQFF; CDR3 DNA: TGTGCCTGGAGTGATCTGGGTACTGAGCAGTTCTTC
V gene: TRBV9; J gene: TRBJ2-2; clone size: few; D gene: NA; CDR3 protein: CASSSPAAANTGELFF; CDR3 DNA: TGTGCCAGCAGCTCCCCAGCGGCCGCGAACACCGGGGAGCTGTTTTTT
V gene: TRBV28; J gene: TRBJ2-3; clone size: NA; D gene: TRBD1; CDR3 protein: CASSFSGTESFYTDTQYF; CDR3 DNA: TGTGCCAGCAGTTTTTCCGGGACAGAGAGCTTTTACACAGATACGCAGTATTTT
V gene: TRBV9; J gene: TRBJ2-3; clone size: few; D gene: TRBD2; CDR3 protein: CASSSLAGGNGDTQYF; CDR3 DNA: TGTGCCAGCAGCTCGCTAGCGGGAGGGAATGGGGATACGCAGTATTTT
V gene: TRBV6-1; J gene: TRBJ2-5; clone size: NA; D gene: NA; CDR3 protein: CASSGRRRQETQYF; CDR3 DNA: TGTGCCAGCAGTGGCAGGCGCCGCCAAGAGACCCAGTACTTC
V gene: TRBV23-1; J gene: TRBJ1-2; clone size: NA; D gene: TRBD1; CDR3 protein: CASSHSRTGTKTNYGYTF; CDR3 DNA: TGCGCCAGCAGTCACTCAAGGACAGGGACTAAGACTAACTATGGCTACACCTTC
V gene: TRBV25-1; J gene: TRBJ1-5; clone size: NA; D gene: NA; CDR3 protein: CASSEGGDNQPQHF; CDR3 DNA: TGTGCCAGCAGTGAAGGAGGGGATAATCAGCCCCAGCATTTT
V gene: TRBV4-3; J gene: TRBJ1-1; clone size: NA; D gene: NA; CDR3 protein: CASSQVFGTEAFF; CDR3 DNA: TGCGCCAGCAGCCAAGTTTTCGGGACTGAAGCTTTCTTT
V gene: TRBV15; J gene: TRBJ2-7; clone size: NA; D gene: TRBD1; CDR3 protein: CATSREQGSAYEQYF; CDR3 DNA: TGTGCCACCAGCAGGGAACAGGGGAGTGCCTACGAGCAGTACTTC
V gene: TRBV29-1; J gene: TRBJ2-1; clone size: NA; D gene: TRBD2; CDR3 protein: CSVEDRSSGILSYNEQFF; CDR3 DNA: TGCAGCGTTGAAGATCGATCTAGCGGGATCCTCTCCTACAATGAGCAGTTCTTC
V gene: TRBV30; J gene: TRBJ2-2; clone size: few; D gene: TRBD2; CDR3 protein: CAWTGTSVVGELFF; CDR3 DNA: TGTGCCTGGACCGGGACTAGCGTGGTCGGGGAGCTGTTTTTT
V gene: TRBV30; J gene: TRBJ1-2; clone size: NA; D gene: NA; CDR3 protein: CAWSASYGYTF; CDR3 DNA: TGTGCCTGGAGTGCAAGCTATGGCTACACCTTC
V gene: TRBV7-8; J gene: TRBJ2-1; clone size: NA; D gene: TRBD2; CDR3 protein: CASSEGTSGRGPNPDSYNEQFF; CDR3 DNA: TGTGCCAGCAGCGAGGGGACTAGCGGGAGGGGCCCGAATCCCGACAGTTACAATGAGCAGTTCTTC
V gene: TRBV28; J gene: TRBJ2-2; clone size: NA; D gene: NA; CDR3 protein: CASSSGGPGELFF; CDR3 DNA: TGTGCCAGCAGTTCAGGAGGCCCCGGGGAGCTGTTTTTT
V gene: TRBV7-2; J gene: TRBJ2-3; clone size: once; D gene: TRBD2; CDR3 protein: CASNSNLVAGGAQYF; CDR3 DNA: TGTGCCAGCAACTCTAACTTGGTGGCGGGAGGGGCGCAGTATTTT
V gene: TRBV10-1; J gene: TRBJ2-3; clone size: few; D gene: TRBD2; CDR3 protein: CASSDLGLAGGQRDTQYF; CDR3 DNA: TGCGCCAGCAGTGACTTGGGACTAGCGGGAGGTCAGCGGGATACGCAGTATTTT
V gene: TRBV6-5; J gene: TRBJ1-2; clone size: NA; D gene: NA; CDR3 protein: CASSYSRQNYGYTF; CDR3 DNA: TGTGCCAGCAGTTACTCGAGGCAGAACTATGGCTACACCTTC
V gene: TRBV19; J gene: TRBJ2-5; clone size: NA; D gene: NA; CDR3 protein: CASSIRSGSRGETQYF; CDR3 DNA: TGTGCCAGTAGTATCAGGAGCGGAAGTAGGGGTGAGACCCAGTACTTC
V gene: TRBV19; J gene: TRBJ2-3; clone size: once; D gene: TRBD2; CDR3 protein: CASSISSGNTDTQYF; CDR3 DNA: TGTGCCAGTAGTATATCTAGCGGGAACACAGATACGCAGTATTTT
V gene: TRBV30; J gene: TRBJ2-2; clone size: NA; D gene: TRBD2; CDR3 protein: CAWSGTSLAGELFF; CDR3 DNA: TGTGCCTGGAGCGGGACTAGCCTCGCCGGGGAGCTGTTTTTT
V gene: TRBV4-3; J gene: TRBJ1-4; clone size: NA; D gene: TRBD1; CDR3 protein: CASSRLTGTDGEKLFF; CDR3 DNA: TGCGCCAGCAGCCGCCTAACCGGGACAGACGGAGAAAAACTGTTTTTT
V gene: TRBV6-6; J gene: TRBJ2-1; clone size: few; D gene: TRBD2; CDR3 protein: CASRRTSGLYNEQFF; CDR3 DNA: TGTGCCAGCAGGCGGACTAGCGGACTATACAATGAGCAGTTCTTC
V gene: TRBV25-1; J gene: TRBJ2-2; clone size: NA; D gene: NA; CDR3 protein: CASSDSVANTGELFF; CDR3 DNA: TGTGCCAGCAGTGATTCGGTTGCGAACACCGGGGAGCTGTTTTTT
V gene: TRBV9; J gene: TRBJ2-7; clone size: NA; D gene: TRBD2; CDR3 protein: CASSAGTSPEQYF; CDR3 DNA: TGTGCCAGCAGCGCCGGGACTAGCCCCGAGCAGTACTTC
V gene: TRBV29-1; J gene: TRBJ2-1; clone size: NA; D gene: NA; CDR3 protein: CSVDAGTGYNEQFF; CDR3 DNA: TGCAGCGTTGATGCGGGAACCGGCTACAATGAGCAGTTCTTC
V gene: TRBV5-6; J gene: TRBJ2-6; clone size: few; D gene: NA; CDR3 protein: CASSLIGANVLTF; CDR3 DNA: TGTGCCAGCAGCTTGATTGGGGCCAACGTCCTGACTTTC
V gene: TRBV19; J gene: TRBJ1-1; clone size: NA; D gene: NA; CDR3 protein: CASREDGRGNTEAFF; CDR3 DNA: TGTGCCAGTAGGGAGGACGGGAGGGGGAACACTGAAGCTTTCTTT
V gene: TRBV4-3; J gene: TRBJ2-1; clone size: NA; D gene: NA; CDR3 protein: CASSQVAYNEQFF; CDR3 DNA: TGCGCCAGCAGCCAAGTCGCCTACAATGAGCAGTTCTTC
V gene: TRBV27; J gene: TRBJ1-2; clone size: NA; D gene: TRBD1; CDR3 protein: CASSPRQGAHYGYTF; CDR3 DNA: TGTGCCAGCAGTCCCCGACAGGGGGCTCACTATGGCTACACCTTC
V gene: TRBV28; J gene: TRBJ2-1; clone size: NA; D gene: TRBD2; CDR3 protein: CASSSVGLATNEQFF; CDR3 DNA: TGTGCCAGCAGTTCGGTGGGACTAGCGACTAATGAGCAGTTCTTC
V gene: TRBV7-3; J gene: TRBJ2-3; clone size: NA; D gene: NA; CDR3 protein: CASSSGRSTDTQYF; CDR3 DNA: TGTGCCAGCAGCTCCGGACGCAGCACAGATACGCAGTATTTT
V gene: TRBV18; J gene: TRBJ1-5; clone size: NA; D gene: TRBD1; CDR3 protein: CASSPSRAGGQPQHF; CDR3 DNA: TGTGCCAGCTCACCCTCCAGGGCAGGGGGTCAGCCCCAGCATTTT